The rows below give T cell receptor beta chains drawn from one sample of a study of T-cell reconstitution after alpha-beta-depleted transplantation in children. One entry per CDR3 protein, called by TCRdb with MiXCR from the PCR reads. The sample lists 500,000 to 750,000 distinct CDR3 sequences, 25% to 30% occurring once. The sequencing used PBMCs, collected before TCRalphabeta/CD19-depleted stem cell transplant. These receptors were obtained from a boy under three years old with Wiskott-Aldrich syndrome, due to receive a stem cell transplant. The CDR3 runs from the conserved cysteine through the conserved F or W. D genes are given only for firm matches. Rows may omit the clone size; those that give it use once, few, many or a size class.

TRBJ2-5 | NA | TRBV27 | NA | CASSSGLGGKTQYF | TGTGCCAGCAGTTCTGGACTAGGGGGCAAGACCCAGTACTTC
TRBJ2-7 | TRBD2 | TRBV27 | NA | CASSNLFAGGPGEQYF | TGTGCCAGCAGTAACCTCTTTGCGGGAGGGCCCGGCGAGCAGTACTTC
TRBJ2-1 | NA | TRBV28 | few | CASSLSFAEQFF | TGTGCCAGCAGTTTATCTTTTGCTGAGCAGTTCTTC
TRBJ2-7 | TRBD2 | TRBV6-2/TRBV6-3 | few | CASRPPGLEQYF | TGTGCCAGCAGGCCTCCGGGACTAGAGCAGTACTTC
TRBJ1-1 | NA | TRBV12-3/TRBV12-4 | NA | CASSLTTGAPEAFF | TGTGCCAGCAGTTTAACGACAGGCGCCCCTGAAGCTTTCTTT
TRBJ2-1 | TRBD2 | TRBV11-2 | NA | CASSLDRLAGSFNNEQFF | TGTGCCAGCAGCTTGGACCGACTAGCGGGAAGTTTCAACAATGAGCAGTTCTTC
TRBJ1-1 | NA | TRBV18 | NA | CASSPMVDAFF | TGTGCCAGCTCACCCATGGTGGACGCTTTCTTT
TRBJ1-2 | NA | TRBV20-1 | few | CSARRDINYGYTF | TGCAGTGCTAGACGGGACATTAACTATGGCTACACCTTC
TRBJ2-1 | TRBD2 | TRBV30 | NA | CAWSVGLAVYNEQFF | TGTGCCTGGAGTGTCGGACTAGCGGTGTACAATGAGCAGTTCTTC
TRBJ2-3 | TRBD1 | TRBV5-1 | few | CASSWTGGPTDTQYF | TGCGCCAGCAGCTGGACAGGGGGCCCCACAGATACGCAGTATTTT
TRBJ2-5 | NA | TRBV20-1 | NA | CSARAGLAGDLKTQYF | TGCAGTGCTAGAGCTGGGCTAGCCGGAGACTTGAAGACCCAGTACTTC
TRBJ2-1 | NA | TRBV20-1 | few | CSTIMGTPKCCEQFF | TGCAGTACCATTATGGGGACTCCCAAATGCTGTGAGCAGTTCTTC
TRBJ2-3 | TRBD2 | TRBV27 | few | CASSRTKFSSGEGPPADTQYF | TGTGCCAGTTCAAGGACTAAGTTCTCTAGCGGGGAAGGGCCACCCGCAGATACGCAGTATTTT
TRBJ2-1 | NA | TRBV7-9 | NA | CASSLGSPSHNEQFF | TGTGCCAGCAGCTTAGGTTCACCCAGCCACAATGAGCAGTTCTTC
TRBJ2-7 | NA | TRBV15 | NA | CATSRETSYEQYF | TGTGCCACCAGCAGAGAGACTAGCTACGAGCAGTACTTC
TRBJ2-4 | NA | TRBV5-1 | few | CASSETGMDIQYF | TGCGCCAGCAGCGAAACAGGGATGGACATTCAGTACTTC
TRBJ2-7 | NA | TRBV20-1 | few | CSAPPSRNSYEQYF | TGCAGTGCTCCACCGTCCCGGAACTCCTACGAGCAGTACTTC
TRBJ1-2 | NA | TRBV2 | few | CASSGRFRDGYTF | TGTGCCAGCAGTGGGAGGTTTCGAGATGGCTACACCTTC
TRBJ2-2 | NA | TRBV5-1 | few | CASTAGSQTGELFF | TGCGCCAGCACCGCCGGGAGTCAAACCGGGGAGCTGTTTTTT
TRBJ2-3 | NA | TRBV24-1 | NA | CATSLGSGTDTQYF | TGTGCCACCTCCCTGGGATCCGGGACAGATACGCAGTATTTT
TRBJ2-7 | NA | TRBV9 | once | CASSVVRGGRYEQYF | TGTGCCAGCAGCGTAGTGAGGGGAGGTCGCTACGAGCAGTACTTC
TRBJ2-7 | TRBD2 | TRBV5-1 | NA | CASSILAGPSYEQYF | TGCGCCAGCAGCATCCTAGCGGGACCCTCCTACGAGCAGTACTTC
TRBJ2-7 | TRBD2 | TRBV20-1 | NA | CSARVGGAGGNYEQYF | TGCAGTGCTAGAGTGGGGGGAGCGGGAGGGAACTACGAGCAGTACTTC
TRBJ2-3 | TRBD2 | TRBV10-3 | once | CAIRVAGGGDTQYF | TGTGCCATCAGGGTAGCGGGAGGCGGAGATACGCAGTATTTT
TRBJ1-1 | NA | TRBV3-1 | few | CASSQGSGSDTEAFF | TGTGCCAGCAGCCAAGGGTCTGGGTCGGACACTGAAGCTTTCTTT
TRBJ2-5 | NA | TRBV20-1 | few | CSARMVVGQDQYF | TGCAGTGCTAGGATGGTAGTTGGGCAGGACCAGTACTTC
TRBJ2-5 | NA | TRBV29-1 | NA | CSVTVPGETQYF | TGCAGCGTGACGGTTCCCGGGGAGACCCAGTACTTC
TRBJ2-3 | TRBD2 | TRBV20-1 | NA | CSARGIEREPTSTDTQYF | TGCAGTGCTAGAGGTATAGAGCGGGAGCCCACTAGCACAGATACGCAGTATTTT
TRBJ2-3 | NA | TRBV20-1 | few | CSARGSATDTQYF | TGCAGTGCTAGAGGGTCGGCTACAGATACGCAGTATTTT
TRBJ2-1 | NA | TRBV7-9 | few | CASSLVVGEQFF | TGTGCCAGCAGCTTGGTAGTGGGTGAGCAGTTCTTC
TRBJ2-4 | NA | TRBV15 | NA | CATSPSLGGAKNIQYF | TGTGCCACCAGCCCCTCTCTCGGTGGAGCCAAAAACATTCAGTACTTC
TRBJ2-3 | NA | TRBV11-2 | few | CASNRETGLRTDTQYF | TGTGCCAGCAACCGGGAGACGGGTCTTCGAACAGATACGCAGTATTTT
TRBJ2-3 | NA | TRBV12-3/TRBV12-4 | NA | CASSLIPLGTQYF | TGTGCCAGCAGTTTGATCCCTCTCGGTACGCAGTATTTT
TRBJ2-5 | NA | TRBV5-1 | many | CASSLEGSGEETQYF | TGCGCCAGCAGCTTGGAAGGATCGGGGGAAGAGACCCAGTACTTC
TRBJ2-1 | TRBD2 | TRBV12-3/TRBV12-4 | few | CASSLALSEREIYNEQFF | TGTGCCAGCAGTTTAGCGCTTTCCGAGCGGGAGATTTACAATGAGCAGTTCTTC
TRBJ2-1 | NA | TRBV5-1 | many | CASSLGANEQFF | TGCGCCAGCAGCTTGGGAGCCAATGAGCAGTTCTTC
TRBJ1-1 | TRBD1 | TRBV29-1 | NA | CSALQGRNTEAFF | TGCAGCGCCCTACAGGGGCGGAACACTGAAGCTTTCTTT
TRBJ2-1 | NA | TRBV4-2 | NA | CASSQVFVVPYNEQFF | TGTGCCAGCAGCCAAGTCTTCGTGGTACCTTACAATGAGCAGTTCTTC
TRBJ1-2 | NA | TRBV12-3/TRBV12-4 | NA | CASSAEGVGGYTF | TGTGCCAGCAGCGCGGAAGGGGTAGGAGGCTACACCTTC
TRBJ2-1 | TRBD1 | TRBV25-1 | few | CASSEGGQGGDEQFF | TGTGCCAGCAGTGAAGGGGGACAGGGGGGAGATGAGCAGTTCTTC
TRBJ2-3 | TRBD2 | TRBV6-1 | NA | CASSKGRESVDTQYF | TGTGCCAGCAGTAAAGGGCGGGAGTCTGTAGATACGCAGTATTTT
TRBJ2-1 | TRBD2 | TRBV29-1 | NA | CSVREAGVDNEQFF | TGCAGCGTACGGGAAGCGGGAGTTGACAATGAGCAGTTCTTC
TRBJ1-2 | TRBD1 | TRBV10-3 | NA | CAISGTGRYGYTF | TGTGCCATCAGTGGGACAGGCCGCTATGGCTACACCTTC
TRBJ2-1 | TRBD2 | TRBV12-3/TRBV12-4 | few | CASRLTSGSSNEQFF | TGTGCCAGCAGGCTAACTAGCGGGAGTAGCAATGAGCAGTTCTTC
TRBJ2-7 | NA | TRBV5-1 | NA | CASSLAPWRSYEQYF | TGCGCCAGCAGCTTGGCCCCTTGGCGCTCCTACGAGCAGTACTTC
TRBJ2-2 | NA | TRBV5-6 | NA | CASEGRVVRTGELFF | TGTGCCAGCGAGGGACGGGTAGTCCGTACCGGGGAGCTGTTTTTT
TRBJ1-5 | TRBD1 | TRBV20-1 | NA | CSANRGGGYNQPQHF | TGCAGTGCGAACAGGGGCGGGGGCTACAATCAGCCCCAGCATTTT
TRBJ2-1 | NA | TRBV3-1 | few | CASSQGETEQFF | TGTGCCAGCAGCCAAGGAGAAACAGAGCAGTTCTTC
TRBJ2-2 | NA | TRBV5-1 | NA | CASSLLDGYTGELFF | TGCGCCAGCAGCTTGCTCGACGGCTACACCGGGGAGCTGTTTTTT
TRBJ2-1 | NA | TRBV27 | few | CASKPKGFF | TGTGCCAGTAAACCGAAGGGGTTCTTC
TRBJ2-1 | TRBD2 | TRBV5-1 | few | CASSTSGRANYNEQFF | TGCGCCAGCTCGACTAGCGGGAGGGCTAATTACAATGAGCAGTTCTTC
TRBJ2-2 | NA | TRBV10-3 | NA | CAISATDYTGELFF | TGTGCCATCAGTGCTACGGATTACACCGGGGAGCTGTTTTTT
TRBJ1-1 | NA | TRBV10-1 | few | CASSESGEAFF | TGCGCCAGCAGTGAGTCTGGGGAAGCTTTCTTT
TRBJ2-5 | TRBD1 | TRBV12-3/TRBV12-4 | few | CASTRRTGGEKTQYF | TGTGCCAGCACCCGGAGGACAGGGGGCGAAAAGACCCAGTACTTC
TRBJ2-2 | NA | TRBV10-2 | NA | CASSRTGGGSNTGELFF | TGCGCCAGCTCGAGAACGGGTGGGGGCTCGAACACCGGGGAGCTGTTTTTT
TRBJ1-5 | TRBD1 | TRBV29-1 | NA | CSVATGYNQPQHF | TGCAGCGTAGCGACAGGGTACAATCAGCCCCAGCATTTT
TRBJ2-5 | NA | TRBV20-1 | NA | CSARVPSTQETQYF | TGCAGTGCTAGGGTTCCAAGTACCCAAGAGACCCAGTACTTC